Detailed here is one TCR beta chain. Its antigen has not been determined. No much larger clonotype is one base removed from it; base qualities were not supplied. These data are taken from a study of CD8 T cells in Susac syndrome (dated by TCRdb to the late 2010s). Regarding the study in general: Whether CD8+ T cell activation and differentiation in Susac syndrome was antigen driven was tested using repertoire sequencing. Here is what the overall study found, with its caveats: The number of individuals in the TCR sequencing and HLA analysis was acknowledged as relatively small.

In the germline V gene, CDR1 corresponds to SGHTA and CDR2 to FQGNSA. Inclusive of the bounding cysteine and phenylalanine, the CDR3 is 15 residues long. The CDR3 DNA has 45 bases and is translated from base 1. V sheds 5 bases and J sheds 0 bases, leaving 11 bases between their ends. RNA was extracted using the RNeasy kit, and about 0.45 to 1 microgram was reverse transcribed with random hexamers. The immunoSEQ multiplex PCR assay, covering 54 Vbeta and 13 Jbeta segments, was used to amplify TCR beta CDR3 regions. Bias from PCR amplification was corrected by using a synthetic template baseline for primer optimization and for computational correction. In the original analysis: Reads were annotated to V, D and J genes per IMGT and analyzed with immunoSEQ Analyzer, keeping only productive sequences. Clonality was calculated as one minus the Shannon entropy normalized by log2 of the number of productive unique sequences. For each patient and control, public and private clones were evaluated among the 100 most prevalent clones. Susac-specific clones were defined as absent from healthy and MS cohorts, over a thousand published viral clones and other ImmuneACCESS disease sequences. TCRdb trimmed public reads at Q25 via fastp, called clones via MiXCR and kept in-frame beta chains. Each CDR3 protein appears once, grouped with its most common genes and DNA. It is TCRdb's table, rather than the study itself, that gives the V and J calls and clone size. The sample table holds roughly 200,000 distinct CDR3 sequences, of which just under 95% were seen once. Around 0.11% of the sample belongs to the ten largest clones.

Peripheral blood CD8+ and CD4+ T cells from healthy donors, Susac syndrome patients and multiple sclerosis patients were profiled by high-throughput TCR beta sequencing. Healthy donors were included as age- and sex-matched controls. Bulk CD8+ and CD4+ T cells were purified by magnetic negative isolation, whereas CD8+ TEMRA cells were enriched by FACS. Blood was drawn into EDTA tubes, processed within 24 hours, and PBMCs were isolated by density gradient centrifugation. PBMCs destined for TCR sequencing were cryopreserved in liquid nitrogen and later thawed in a 37 °C water bath. The sorted or isolated CD4+, CD8+ and CD8+ TEMRA cells reached a purity of at least 90%.

Source material: CD4+ T cells from PBMCs. This receptor chain uses TRBV7-2 and TRBJ1-3; a confident D gene designation cannot be given. This clonotype originated in a human donor in good health. Here the CDR3 is given as CASSPLIFSGNTIYF. In nucleotides, the sequence is TGTGCCAGCAGCCCACTAATTTTCTCTGGAAACACCATATATTTT.